The clone carrying this T cell receptor (beta chain) was seen more than once but under ten times. V lost 1 base to trimming and J lost 3 bases; unmatched junction nucleotides: 19. CDR3 length equals 20 residues. The data derive from a study of T-cell reconstitution after alpha-beta-depleted transplantation in children. The authors prepared the TCRbeta library with unique molecular identifiers. TCRdb independently ran MiXCR on the PCR reads; one entry per CDR3 protein. Of approximately 520,000 distinct CDR3 sequences in the sample, 30% to 35% were seen once. The source was PBMCs from the stem cell graft donor, collected from the stem cell graft. The TCR comes from a human donor who donated a stem cell graft to a child with aplastic anemia. This sequence joins TRBV5-3 and TRBJ2-1, with 7 bases fitting TRBD1. TRBV5-3 is an ORF; its function is uncertain. CDR3 bases: TGTGCCAGAAGCTTGCCATTTAATGGGCATCGTTGGGACAGCTACAATGAGCAGTTCTTC. This translates into CARSLPFNGHRWDSYNEQFF.